This T cell receptor beta chain was captured by sequencing in a study of blood T cell repertoires in COVID-19. This table comes from immunoSEQ multiplex PCR, and its TCRdb copy is limited to in-frame clones, with some not included. The table includes over 300,000 clones, approximately 90% detected once. This clone was found a few times. Germline CDR1 and CDR2: SEHNR and FQNEAQ (reference sequence). The CDR3 extends over 15 amino acids. The junction had 8 bases not matched to a gene; V was cut back by 5 bases and J by 4 bases. V usage is TRBV7-9 and J usage is TRBJ1-2; TRBD1 aligns across 9 bases. The sequencing input was PBMCs or T cells enriched from blood (not recorded which). The clonotype was recovered from a woman aged 25 to 39 who had recovered from COVID-19. CDR3 sequence: CASSRMDRGVYGYTF. The CDR3 nucleotides read TGTGCCAGCAGCCGCATGGACAGGGGTGTCTATGGCTACACCTTC.